One and the same sample provided the 24 T cell receptor beta chains below, sequenced in a study of regulatory T cells in long-lasting Graves disease. The time point was: newly diagnosed GD, antithyroid drugs for less than 3 months. PBMCs were the source of the RNA used for TCR sequencing. HTBI primers from iRepertoire and Arm-PCR of CDR3 regions yielded the TCR beta libraries. TCRdb passed the multiplex PCR reads through MiXCR, listing each CDR3 protein once. The profile shows 680,000 or so distinct CDR3 sequences, 16% of them singletons. The same data also went into a second study, on T cells in Graves' hyperthyroidism and ophthalmopathy.

Sequences were derived from peripheral blood mononuclear cells (PBMCs), sampled at new diagnosis, from a patient treated with antithyroid drugs. The receptors come from a woman aged 25 to 45 with Graves disease.

This clonotype was recorded many times. V is TRBV28 and J is TRBJ1-1; maybe TRBD1 (6 bases). The germline CDR1 and CDR2 sequences are MDHEN and SYDVKM. Trimming cost V 6 bases and J 0 bases, with 11 bases left between them. The CDR3 consists of 14 residues. In DNA form, the CDR3 reads TGTGCCAGCAGCTTAAGACAGGTGAACACTGAAGCTTTCTTT. The encoded protein is CASSLRQVNTEAFF. The complete variable domain, with remaining parts taken from reference TRBV28 and TRBJ1-1, reads DVKVTQSSRYLVKRTGEKVFLECVQDMDHENMFWYRQDPGLGLRLIYFSYDVKMKEKGDIPEGYSVSREKKERFSLILESASTNQTSMYLCASSLRQVNTEAFFGQGTRLTVV.

V and J are TRBV12-3 or TRBV12-4 and TRBJ2-7; D is unresolved. Trimming took off 9 bases at V and 2 bases at J, with 14 bases between the two ends. This CDR3 contains 13 residues. The CDR3 DNA follows: TGTGCCAGTCACCCCGACACCACCTACGAGCAGTACTTC. Its protein product is CASHPDTTYEQYF.

This rearrangement joins TRBV3-1 to TRBJ2-7, with 7 nucleotides matching TRBD1. Per germline, CDR1 LGHDT and CDR2 YNNKEL (reference sequence). With V trimmed by 4 bases and J by 3 bases, 15 bases remained unmatched. The CDR3 spans 17 residues. CDR3 nucleotides: TGTGCCAGCAGCCCGACGACAGGGTACAATCATCACTACGAGCAGTACTTC. Its protein product is CASSPTTGYNHHYEQYF.

This clonotype was seen many times. The genes are TRBV28 and TRBJ2-7; 9 bases agree with TRBD1. This CDR3 is built from 13 residues. Germline-derived CDR1 and CDR2 are MDHEN and SYDVKM. After removal of 9 bases from V and 6 bases from J, the junction contained 9 bases not matched to a gene. CDR3 amino acids: CASLLDRGLEQYF. The CDR3 nucleotides read TGTGCCAGTCTCTTGGACAGGGGCCTCGAGCAGTACTTC.

This clonotype occurred a few times. The V and J genes are TRBV6-2 or TRBV6-3 and TRBJ2-5, with 9 positions matching TRBD2. The V gene end was trimmed by 2 bases and the J gene end by 7 bases; junction bases not matched to a gene: 20. CDR3 size: 19 residues. Germline CDR1 reads MNHEY; CDR2 reads SVGEGT. The CDR3 loop is CASSYGQWLAGSFITTQYF. The CDR3 DNA sequence: TGTGCCAGCAGTTACGGTCAGTGGCTAGCGGGAAGTTTTATTACGACCCAGTACTTC.

This clonotype was counted ten times or more. The chain links TRBV12-3 or TRBV12-4 to TRBJ2-7; D gene uncertain. V shed 7 bases and J shed 6 bases, with 13 bases lying between them. This CDR3 has 12 residues. CDR3 sequence (DNA): TGTGCCAGCAAGCAGACAAGGAGCGAGCAGTACTTC. Its protein product is CASKQTRSEQYF.

In this sample, this clonotype turned up a few times. The chain couples TRBV11-2 to TRBJ1-6; D unresolved. Trimming pared 6 bases from V and 9 bases from J, leaving 18 bases between. Germline V gene lookup returns CDR1 SGHAT and CDR2 FQNNGV. CDR3 length: 15 residues. The CDR3 DNA reads as TGTGCCAGCAGTTCCGCAGTAATAACTAGTTCACCCCTCCACTTT. Translation gives CASSSAVITSSPLHF.

Many counts were recorded for this clonotype. The chain carries TRBV2 and TRBJ1-1; D is unresolved. The germline CDR1 and CDR2 sequences are SNHLY and FYNNEI. The CDR3 consists of 16 residues. V was pared by 2 bases and J by 1 base, with 14 bases between. CDR3 region: CASSESDLQTNTEAFF. The CDR3 DNA reads TGTGCCAGCAGTGAATCCGACCTCCAAACGAACACTGAAGCTTTCTTT.

The gene calls are TRBV5-1 and TRBJ1-4, with 8 bases matching TRBD1. Losses at the gene ends were 4 bases for V and 7 bases for J; bases not matched to a gene: 15. CDR3 size: 17 residues. Germline V gene sequence: CDR1 SGHRS, CDR2 YFSETQ. CDR3 region: CASSRSGQEGNREKLFF. The CDR3, as DNA: TGCGCCAGCAGCCGCTCGGGACAGGAAGGTAATCGTGAAAAACTGTTTTTT. Full variable domain (rest looked up from reference TRBV5-1 and TRBJ1-4): KAGVTQTPRYLIKTRGQQVTLSCSPISGHRSVSWYQQTPGQGLQFLFEYFSETQRNKGNFPGRFSGRQFSNSRSEMNVSTLELGDSALYLCASSRSGQEGNREKLFFGSGTQLSVL.

The chain couples TRBV5-6 to TRBJ1-5, with D hard to call. The V end was cut by 2 bases, the J end by 2 bases, with 8 bases between. Germline V lookup: CDR1 SGHDT, CDR2 YYEEEE. This CDR3 region has 14 residues. The CDR3 is CASSFFEGNQPQHF. The CDR3 bases are TGTGCCAGCAGCTTCTTCGAGGGCAATCAGCCCCAGCATTTT. Combining the CDR3 with reference TRBV5-6 and TRBJ1-5 gives the whole variable domain DAGVTQSPTHLIKTRGQQVTLRCSPKSGHDTVSWYQQALGQGPQFIFQYYEEEERQRGNFPDRFSGHQFPNYSSELNVNALLLGDSALYLCASSFFEGNQPQHFGDGTRLSIL.

CDR3 residues: CASSGQINTEAFF. CDR3 nucleotide sequence: TGTGCCAGCAGCGGACAGATTAACACTGAAGCTTTCTTT. The rearrangement links TRBV2 to TRBJ1-1, with D possibly TRBD1 on 6 matching bases. The CDR3 covers 13 residues. Trimming removed 6 bases at V and 2 bases at J, with 10 bases between. The V gene's germline CDR1 is SNHLY and CDR2 FYNNEI.

This chain connects TRBV9 to TRBJ2-7; the match to TRBD2 covers 11 bases. The trim removed 0 bases at V and 6 bases at J, leaving 11 bases unmatched. CDR1 is SGDLS, CDR2 YYNGEE, per germline. CDR3 size: 17 residues. The CDR3 DNA follows: TGTGCCAGCAGCGTAGGGGGGACTAGCGGCCCGGAGGGCGAGCAGTACTTC. Its translation: CASSVGGTSGPEGEQYF.

This chain links TRBV6-1 with TRBJ2-7; unclear D gene. Deletions cut 3 bases from V and 6 bases from J, with 6 bases between. The germline gives CDR1 MNHNS, CDR2 SASEGT. The CDR3 is 11 amino acids. This chain's CDR3 is CASSDTSEQYF. In DNA form, the CDR3 reads TGTGCCAGCAGTGATACGTCCGAGCAGTACTTC.

In this sample, this clonotype turned up many times. The chain recombines TRBV6-1 with TRBJ2-7; no definite D call. This CDR3 contains 12 residues. CDR1 MNHNS and CDR2 SASEGT come from the germline V gene. V lost 4 bases and J lost 2, with 6 bases in between. This chain's CDR3 is CASSATAYEQYF. DNA for the CDR3: TGTGCCAGCAGTGCCACAGCCTACGAGCAGTACTTC.

This clonotype was seen a handful of times. The chain has TRBV6-1 and TRBJ1-2; no reliable D call. V was pared by 8 bases and J by 5 bases, with 21 bases between. The CDR3 has 15 residues. Germline V gene data show CDR1 as MNHNS and CDR2 as SASEGT. The CDR3 DNA reads as TGTGCCAGCTGGGGTACCCTACTCAGTACTTATGGCTACACCTTC. This gives the protein CASWGTLLSTYGYTF.

This clonotype was detected many times. The V gene is TRBV6-1, the J gene TRBJ1-1; D gene uncertain. V was shortened by 1 base and J by 3 bases, with 9 bases between the two germline ends. The CDR3 spans 14 residues. Germline V gene lookup returns CDR1 MNHNS and CDR2 SASEGT. The CDR3 loop is CASSEGYRDTEAFF. CDR3 coding DNA: TGTGCCAGCAGTGAAGGGTACAGAGACACTGAAGCTTTCTTT.

This clonotype was seen only a few times. The chain joins TRBV6-5 to TRBJ1-2; the D is unclear. Trimming stripped 2 bases from V and 9 bases from J, with 16 bases between. This CDR3 comprises 14 residues. Germline V lookup: CDR1 MNHEY, CDR2 SVGAGI. CDR3 protein: CASSYASYSESYTF. In DNA, the CDR3 is TGTGCCAGCAGTTACGCAAGTTATAGCGAGAGCTACACCTTC.

The sample holds many counts of this clonotype. This chain links TRBV19 with TRBJ1-1; 8 nucleotides line up with TRBD1. V dropped 3 bases and J dropped 7; count of bases not matched to a gene: 7. The CDR3 has 14 residues. The germline V gene has CDR1 LNHDA and CDR2 SQIVND (reference sequence). This CDR3 is CASSIAGGPDEAFF. The DNA for the CDR3 is TGTGCCAGTAGTATCGCAGGGGGCCCAGATGAAGCTTTCTTT.

J is TRBJ1-4 and V is TRBV27; D uncertain. The germline V gene encodes CDR1 MNHEY and CDR2 SMNVEV (reference sequence). The CDR3 covers 15 residues. Trimming left V 6 bases short and J 4 bases short, with 15 bases between. The DNA for the CDR3 is TGTGCCAGCAGGAGCGGGATGGTCGATAATGAAAAACTGTTTTTT. The encoded protein is CASRSGMVDNEKLFF.

The chain uses TRBV20-1 and TRBJ2-1; TRBD2 matches 8 bases. After removal of 3 bases from V and 3 bases from J, the junction contained 7 bases not matched to a gene. This CDR3 has 15 residues. Germline V CDR1 and CDR2: DFQATT, SNEGSKA (reference sequence). The DNA for the CDR3 is TGCAGTGCTAGGGGCGGAGCGGGAGACTACAATGAGCAGTTCTTC. Translated: CSARGGAGDYNEQFF.

This clonotype was counted many times. V is TRBV6-1 and J is TRBJ2-1; 8 nucleotides agree with TRBD1. Germline values: CDR1 MNHNS, CDR2 SASEGT. The CDR3 runs 13 residues. The ends lost 7 bases at V and 4 bases at J; junction bases unmatched: 3. The CDR3 protein is CASIRDRYNEQFF. In DNA form, the CDR3 reads TGTGCCAGCATTCGGGACAGGTACAATGAGCAGTTCTTC.

This clonotype was counted many times. The V gene is TRBV12-3 or TRBV12-4, the J gene TRBJ1-5, with 8 bases aligning to TRBD1. This CDR3 is 14 amino acids long. V trimming: 3 bases; J trimming: 6 bases; junction bases outside the gene matches: 4. The DNA for the CDR3 is TGTGCCAGCAGTTTGGCAGGGGGCCTTCAGCCCCAGCATTTT. Amino acid sequence: CASSLAGGLQPQHF.

There are a few counts of this clonotype. V and J are TRBV14 and TRBJ1-1, with D maybe TRBD1 (6 bases). The V end was cut by 3 bases, the J end by 0 bases, with 11 bases between. Germline V lookup: CDR1 SGHDN, CDR2 FVKESK. CDR3 length: 15 residues. CDR3 nucleotide sequence: TGTGCCAGCAGCCAGCAGGGACAATTGAACACTGAAGCTTTCTTT. Protein: CASSQQGQLNTEAFF.

This clonotype was seen more than once but under ten times. The genes are TRBV24-1 and TRBJ2-5; D remains ambiguous. Germline V CDR1 and CDR2: KGHDR, SFDVKD. The CDR3 runs 12 residues. Trimming stripped 9 bases from V and 5 bases from J, with 12 bases between. The CDR3 sequence is CATAGKTETQYF. In DNA form, the CDR3 reads TGTGCCACCGCAGGAAAGACGGAGACCCAGTACTTC.